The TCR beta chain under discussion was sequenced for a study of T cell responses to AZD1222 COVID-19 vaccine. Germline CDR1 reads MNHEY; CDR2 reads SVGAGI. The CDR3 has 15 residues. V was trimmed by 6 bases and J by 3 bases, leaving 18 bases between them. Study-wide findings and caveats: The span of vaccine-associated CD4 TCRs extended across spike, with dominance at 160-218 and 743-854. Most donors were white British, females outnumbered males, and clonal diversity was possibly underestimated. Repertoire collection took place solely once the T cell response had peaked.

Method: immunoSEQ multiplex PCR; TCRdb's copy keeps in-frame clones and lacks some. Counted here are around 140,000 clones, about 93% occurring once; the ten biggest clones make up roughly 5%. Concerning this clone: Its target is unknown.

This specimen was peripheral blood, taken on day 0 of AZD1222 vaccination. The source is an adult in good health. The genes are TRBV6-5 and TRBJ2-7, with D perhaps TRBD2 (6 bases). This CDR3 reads CASSQRGDSIYEQYF. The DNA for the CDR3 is TGTGCCAGCAGCCAACGAGGGGACTCTATCTACGAGCAGTACTTC.